Detailed here is one T cell receptor (beta chain). The antigen remains unidentified. The sample originates from a study of T-cell reconstitution after alpha-beta-depleted transplantation in children. Whole-study findings and limits: Several hundred expanded graft clones reportedly supplied alpha-beta T cells about two months after transplant. When one year had passed after transplant, most T-cell counts and diversity came from newly produced T cells. Elevated TCRbeta diversity at day 60 was traced, in some patients, to surviving recipient T cells and thymic progenitors.

As it was prepared, the TCRbeta library received unique molecular identifiers. One entry per CDR3 protein, called by TCRdb with MiXCR from the PCR reads. The profile shows about a million distinct CDR3 sequences, roughly 31% of them singletons. Germline assignment: CDR1 ENHRY and CDR2 SYGVKD. V dropped 8 bases and J dropped 5 bases, with 12 bases sitting between them. The CDR3 contains 12 residues. The TCR sequence derives from a boy in the first two years of life who had a stem cell transplant for SCID, so the T cells may come from the graft donor. The genes are TRBV10-3 and TRBJ2-5; possible D gene TRBD1, 5 bases. Sequenced here: PBMCs, mostly from graft donor cells, sampled 360 days after TCRalphabeta/CD19-depleted stem cell transplant. The CDR3 sequence: CAIRQPGETQYF. CDR3 bases: TGTGCCATCCGACAGCCAGGGGAGACCCAGTACTTC.